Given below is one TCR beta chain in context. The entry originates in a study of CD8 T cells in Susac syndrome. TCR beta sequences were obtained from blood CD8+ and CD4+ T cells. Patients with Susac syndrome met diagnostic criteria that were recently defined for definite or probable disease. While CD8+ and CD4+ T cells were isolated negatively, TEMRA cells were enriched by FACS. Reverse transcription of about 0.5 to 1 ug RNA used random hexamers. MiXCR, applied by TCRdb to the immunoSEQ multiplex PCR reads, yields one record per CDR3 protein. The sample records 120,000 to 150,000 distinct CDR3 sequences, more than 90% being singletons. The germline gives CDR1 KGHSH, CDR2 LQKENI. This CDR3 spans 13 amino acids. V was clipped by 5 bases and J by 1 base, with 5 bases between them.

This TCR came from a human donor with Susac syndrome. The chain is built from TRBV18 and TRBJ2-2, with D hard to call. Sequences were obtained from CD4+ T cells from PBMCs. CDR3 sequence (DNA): TGTGCCAGCTCATCCCAGAACACCGGGGAGCTGTTTTTT. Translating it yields CASSSQNTGELFF.